A single sample gave rise to the 11 T cell receptor beta chains below, sequenced in a study of graft-versus-host responses after intestinal transplantation. Their antigen targets remain unknown. Assay used: immunoSEQ multiplex PCR; TCRdb lists only in-frame clones, some missing. Here the sample spans 80,000 to 100,000 clones, roughly 91% being singletons. The sample here was unstimulated CD4+ T cells sorted from spleen or lymph node cells, taken before transplant. These TCRs come from a human donor who was the organ donor for an intestinal transplant.

The gene calls are TRBV5-1 and TRBJ2-5, with 14 bases matching TRBD2. The CDR3 is 16 amino acids. Germline CDR1 reads SGHRS; CDR2 reads YFSETQ. Losses at the gene ends were 0 bases for V and 5 bases for J; bases not matched to a gene: 3. This CDR3 is CASSLAGLAGVETQYF. The CDR3 region has the DNA TGCGCCAGCAGCTTGGCGGGACTAGCGGGGGTGGAGACCCAGTACTTC.

The V call is TRBV6-4, the J call TRBJ2-2, with D maybe TRBD1 (6 bases). The CDR3 covers 15 residues. The germline V and J ends were trimmed by 6 bases and 2 bases, with 13 bases remaining between them. The germline gives CDR1 MRHNA, CDR2 SNTAGT. CDR3 protein: CASSVDRTNTGELFF. Written as DNA, the CDR3 is TGTGCCAGCAGCGTAGACAGGACAAACACCGGGGAGCTGTTTTTT.

The chain has TRBV11-2 and TRBJ2-5; weak D call: TRBD2 (6 bases). The CDR3 sequence is 15 residues long. V gave up 7 bases and J gave up 2 bases, with 17 bases separating them. Germline loops: CDR1 SGHAT, CDR2 FQNNGV. The CDR3 spells CASKPGGGAQETQYF. CDR3 nucleotide sequence: TGTGCCAGCAAACCCGGGGGTGGGGCTCAAGAGACCCAGTACTTC.

V and J are TRBV15 and TRBJ2-5; 9 nucleotides match TRBD2. There are 16 residues in the CDR3. Trimming took 2 bases from V and 6 from J; bases not matched to a gene: 10. CDR1 is LNHNV, CDR2 YYDKDF, per germline (reference sequence). The CDR3 region has the DNA TGTGCCACCAGCAGACCTGCGGGGGGGCCCTTTCAGACCCAGTACTTC. Its protein is CATSRPAGGPFQTQYF. Filled out from reference TRBV15 and TRBJ2-5, the complete variable domain reads DAMVIQNPRYQVTQFGKPVTLSCSQTLNHNVMYWYQQKSSQAPKLLFHYYDKDFNNEADTPDNFQSRRPNTSFCFLDIRSPGLGDTAMYLCATSRPAGGPFQTQYFGPGTRLLVL.

The rearrangement links TRBV30 to TRBJ2-7, with D possibly matching TRBD1 (6 bases). V shed 3 bases and J shed 7 bases, with 19 bases lying between them. Germline CDR1 reads GTSNPN; CDR2 reads SVGIG (reference sequence). This CDR3 is built from 14 residues. The CDR3 protein is CAWRPRDISKEQYF. The DNA for the CDR3 is TGTGCCTGGAGGCCCCGGGACATCTCTAAGGAGCAGTACTTC.

This clone was seen just once. This CDR3 reads CASSIVSSGNYGYTF. CDR3 bases: TGTGCCAGTAGTATAGTAAGTTCCGGTAACTATGGCTACACCTTC. This chain joins TRBV19 and TRBJ1-2; D uncertain. With 1 base removed from V and 1 base from J, the gap between germline ends came to 10 bases. The CDR3 runs 15 residues. The germline V gene encodes CDR1 LNHDA and CDR2 SQIVND (reference sequence).

The chain has TRBV6-5 and TRBJ1-1, with 7 nucleotides matching TRBD1. V was clipped by 2 bases and J by 2 bases; unmatched bases: 5. The CDR3 extends over 15 amino acids. Germline CDR1 reads MNHEY; CDR2 reads SVGAGI. In nucleotides, the CDR3 is TGTGCCAGCAGTTACGCCGGACAGGTTAACACTGAAGCTTTCTTT. Amino acids: CASSYAGQVNTEAFF.

The chain is built from TRBV2 and TRBJ1-2; 10 bases line up with TRBD1. Germline trimming cut 4 bases from V and 4 bases from J; bases unmatched to any gene: 0. CDR3 length equals 13 residues. The V gene's germline CDR1 is SNHLY and CDR2 FYNNEI. CDR3 protein: CASSGTGGYGYTF. CDR3 DNA sequence: TGTGCCAGCAGTGGGACAGGGGGCTATGGCTACACCTTC. Full variable domain (remainder filled in from reference TRBV2 and TRBJ1-2): EPEVTQTPSHQVTQMGQEVILRCVPISNHLYFYWYRQILGQKVEFLVSFYNNEISEKSEIFDDQFSVERPDGSNFTLKIRSTKLEDSAMYFCASSGTGGYGYTFGSGTRLTVV.

The rearrangement joins TRBV4-3 to TRBJ2-1; 10 bases are a match to TRBD1. J gave up 8 bases and V 4 bases, and 14 bases lay outside the gene matches. The germline CDR1 and CDR2 sequences are LGHNA and YSLEER. The CDR3 runs 17 residues. In DNA, the CDR3 is TGCGCCAGCAGCCCCCAGGCCGTGGACAGGGGGGTCGATGAGCAGTTCTTC. It yields the protein CASSPQAVDRGVDEQFF.

This clone was counted only a few times. The rearrangement links TRBV19 to TRBJ1-4; D not certain. V was cut by 7 bases and J by 0 bases, with 9 bases left in between. This CDR3 comprises 14 residues. Germline values: CDR1 LNHDA, CDR2 SQIVND (reference sequence). This CDR3 reads CASTSRATNEKLFF. Here the CDR3 DNA reads TGTGCCAGTACATCACGGGCAACTAATGAAAAACTGTTTTTT.

This clone was seen once. The genes are TRBV5-1 and TRBJ2-2; D might be TRBD1 (6 bases). CDR1 and CDR2 (germline): SGHRS, YFSETQ. The CDR3 totals 15 residues. V lost 1 base to trimming and J lost 7 bases, with 14 bases between them. Here the CDR3 DNA reads TGCGCCAGCAGCTTGCAGCAGGGGAGTGGCGGGGAGCTGTTTTTT. Translation: CASSLQQGSGGELFF.